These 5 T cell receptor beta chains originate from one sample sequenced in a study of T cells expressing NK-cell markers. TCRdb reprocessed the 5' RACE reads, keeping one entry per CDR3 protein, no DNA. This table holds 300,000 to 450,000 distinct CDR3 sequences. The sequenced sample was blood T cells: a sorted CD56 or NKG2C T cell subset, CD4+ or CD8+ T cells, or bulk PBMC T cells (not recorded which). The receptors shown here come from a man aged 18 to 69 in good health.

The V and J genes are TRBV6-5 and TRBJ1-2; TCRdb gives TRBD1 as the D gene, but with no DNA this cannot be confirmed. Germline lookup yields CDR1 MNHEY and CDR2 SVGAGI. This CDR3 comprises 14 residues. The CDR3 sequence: CASSYGGAPVGYTF.

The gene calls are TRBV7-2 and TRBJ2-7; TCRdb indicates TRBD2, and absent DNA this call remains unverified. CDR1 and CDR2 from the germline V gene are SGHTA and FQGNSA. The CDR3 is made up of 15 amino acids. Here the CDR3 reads CASSYSGLDSYEQYF.

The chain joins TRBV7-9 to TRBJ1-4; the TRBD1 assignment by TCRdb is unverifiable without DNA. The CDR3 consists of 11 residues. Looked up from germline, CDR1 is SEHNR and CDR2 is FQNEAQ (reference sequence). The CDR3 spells CASSLGNGLFF.

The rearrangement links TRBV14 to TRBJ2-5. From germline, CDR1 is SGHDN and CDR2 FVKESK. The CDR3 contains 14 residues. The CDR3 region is CASSQTSWRETQYF.

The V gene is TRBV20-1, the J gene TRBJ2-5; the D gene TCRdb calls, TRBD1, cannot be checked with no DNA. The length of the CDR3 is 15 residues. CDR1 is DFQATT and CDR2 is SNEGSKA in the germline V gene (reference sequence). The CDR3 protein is CSARQDGRGPETQYF.